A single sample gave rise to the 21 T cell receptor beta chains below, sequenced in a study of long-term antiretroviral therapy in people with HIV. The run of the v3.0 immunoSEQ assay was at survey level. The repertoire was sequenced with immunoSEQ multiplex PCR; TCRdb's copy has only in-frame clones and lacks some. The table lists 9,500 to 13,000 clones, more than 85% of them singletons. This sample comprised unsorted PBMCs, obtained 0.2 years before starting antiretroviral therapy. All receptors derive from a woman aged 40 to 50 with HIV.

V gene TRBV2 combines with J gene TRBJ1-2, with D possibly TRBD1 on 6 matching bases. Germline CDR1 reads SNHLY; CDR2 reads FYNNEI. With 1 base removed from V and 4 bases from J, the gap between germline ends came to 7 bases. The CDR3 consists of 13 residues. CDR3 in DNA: TGTGCCAGCAGTGAAGTACAGGGCTATGGCTACACCTTC. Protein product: CASSEVQGYGYTF.

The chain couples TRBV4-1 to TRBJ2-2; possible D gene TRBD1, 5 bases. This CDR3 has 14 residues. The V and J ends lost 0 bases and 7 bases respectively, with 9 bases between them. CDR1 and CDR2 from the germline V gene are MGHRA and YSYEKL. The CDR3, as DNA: TGCGCCAGCAGCCAAGAAGGGGTTGGCGGGGAGCTGTTTTTT. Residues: CASSQEGVGGELFF.

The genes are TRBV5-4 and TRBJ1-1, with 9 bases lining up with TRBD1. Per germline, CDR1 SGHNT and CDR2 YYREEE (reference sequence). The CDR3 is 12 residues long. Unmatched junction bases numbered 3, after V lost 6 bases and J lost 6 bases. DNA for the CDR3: TGTGCCAGCAACACAGGGGGCTCTGAAGCTTTCTTT. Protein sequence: CASNTGGSEAFF.

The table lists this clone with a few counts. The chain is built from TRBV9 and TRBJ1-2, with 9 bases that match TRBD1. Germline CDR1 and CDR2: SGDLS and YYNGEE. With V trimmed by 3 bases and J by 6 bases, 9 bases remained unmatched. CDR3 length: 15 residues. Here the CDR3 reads CASSGLQGALDGYTF. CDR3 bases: TGTGCCAGCAGCGGCTTACAGGGGGCATTGGATGGCTACACCTTC.

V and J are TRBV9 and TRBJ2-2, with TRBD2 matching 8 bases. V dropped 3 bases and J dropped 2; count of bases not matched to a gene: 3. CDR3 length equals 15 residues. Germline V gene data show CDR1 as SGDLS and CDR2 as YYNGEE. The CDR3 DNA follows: TGTGCCAGCAGCGCCAGCGGGGGAAACACCGGGGAGCTGTTTTTT. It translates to CASSASGGNTGELFF. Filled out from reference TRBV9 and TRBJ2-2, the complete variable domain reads DSGVTQTPKHLITATGQRVTLRCSPRSGDLSVYWYQQSLDQGLQFLIQYYNGEERAKGNILERFSAQQFPDLHSELNLSSLELGDSALYFCASSASGGNTGELFFGEGSRLTVL.

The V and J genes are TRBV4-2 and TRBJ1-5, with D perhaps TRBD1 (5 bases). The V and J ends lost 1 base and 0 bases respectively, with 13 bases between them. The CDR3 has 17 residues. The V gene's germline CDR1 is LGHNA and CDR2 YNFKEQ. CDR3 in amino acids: CASSQGRDGFSNQPQHF. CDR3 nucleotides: TGTGCCAGCAGCCAAGGCAGGGACGGGTTTAGCAATCAGCCCCAGCATTTT.

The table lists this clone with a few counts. For the CDR3, the DNA is TGTGCCAGCAGATCTAGGGTTTATAACTATGGCTACACCTTC. This codes for CASRSRVYNYGYTF. This sequence joins TRBV2 and TRBJ1-2, with D hard to call. Germline CDR1 SNHLY, CDR2 FYNNEI. Trimming pared 6 bases from V and 1 base from J, leaving 12 bases between. The CDR3 is made up of 14 amino acids.

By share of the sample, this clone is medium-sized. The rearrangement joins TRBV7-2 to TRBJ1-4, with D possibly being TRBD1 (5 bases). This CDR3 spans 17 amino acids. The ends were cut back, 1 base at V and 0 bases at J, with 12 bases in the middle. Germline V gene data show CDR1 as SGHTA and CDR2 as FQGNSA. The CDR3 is CASSLGHDRSTNEKLFF. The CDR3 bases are TGTGCCAGCAGCTTAGGGCATGACAGATCAACTAATGAAAAACTGTTTTTT.

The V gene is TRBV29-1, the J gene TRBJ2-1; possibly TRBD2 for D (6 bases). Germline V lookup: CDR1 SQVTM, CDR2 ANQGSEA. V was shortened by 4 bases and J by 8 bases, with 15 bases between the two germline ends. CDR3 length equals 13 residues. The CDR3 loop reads CSVGEGLRDEQFF. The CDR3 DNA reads TGCAGCGTTGGCGAGGGACTCAGGGATGAGCAGTTCTTC.

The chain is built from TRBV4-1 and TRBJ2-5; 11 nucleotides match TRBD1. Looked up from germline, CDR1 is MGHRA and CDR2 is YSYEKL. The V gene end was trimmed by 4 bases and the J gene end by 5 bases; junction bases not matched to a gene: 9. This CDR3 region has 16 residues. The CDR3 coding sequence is TGCGCCAGCAGCCCAGGTGGACAGGGGGCCGCGGAGACCCAGTACTTC. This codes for CASSPGGQGAAETQYF.

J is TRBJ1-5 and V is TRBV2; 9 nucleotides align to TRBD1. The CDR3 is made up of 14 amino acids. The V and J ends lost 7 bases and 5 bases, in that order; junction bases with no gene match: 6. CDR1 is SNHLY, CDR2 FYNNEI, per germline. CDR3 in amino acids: CASIPTGGYQPQHF. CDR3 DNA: TGTGCCAGCATTCCAACAGGGGGCTATCAGCCCCAGCATTTT.

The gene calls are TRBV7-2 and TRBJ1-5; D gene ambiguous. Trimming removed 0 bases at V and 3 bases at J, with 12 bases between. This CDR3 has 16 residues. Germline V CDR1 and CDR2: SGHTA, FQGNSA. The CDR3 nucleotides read TGTGCCAGCAGCTTAGCTCTAGGGCGTAACAATCAGCCCCAGCATTTT. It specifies CASSLALGRNNQPQHF.

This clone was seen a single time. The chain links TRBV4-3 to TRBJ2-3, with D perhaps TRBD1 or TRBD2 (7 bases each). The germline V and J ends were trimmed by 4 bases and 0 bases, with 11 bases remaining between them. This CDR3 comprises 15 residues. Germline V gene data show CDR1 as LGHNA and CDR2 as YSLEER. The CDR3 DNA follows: TGCGCCAGCAGCCGCCAGGGGGGGAGCACAGATACGCAGTATTTT. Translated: CASSRQGGSTDTQYF.

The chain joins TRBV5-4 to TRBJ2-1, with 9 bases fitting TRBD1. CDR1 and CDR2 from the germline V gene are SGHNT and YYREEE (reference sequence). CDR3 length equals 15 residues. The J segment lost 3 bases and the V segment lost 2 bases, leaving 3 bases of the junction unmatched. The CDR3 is CASSFDRGVYNEQFF. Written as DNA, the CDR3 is TGTGCCAGCAGCTTCGACAGGGGGGTCTACAATGAGCAGTTCTTC.

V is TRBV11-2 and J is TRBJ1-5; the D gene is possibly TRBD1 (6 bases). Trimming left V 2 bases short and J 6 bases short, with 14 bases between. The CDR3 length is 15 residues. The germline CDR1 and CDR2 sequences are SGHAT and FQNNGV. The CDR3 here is CASSLQGGPSQPQHF. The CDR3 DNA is TGTGCCAGCAGCTTACAAGGGGGTCCTTCTCAGCCCCAGCATTTT.

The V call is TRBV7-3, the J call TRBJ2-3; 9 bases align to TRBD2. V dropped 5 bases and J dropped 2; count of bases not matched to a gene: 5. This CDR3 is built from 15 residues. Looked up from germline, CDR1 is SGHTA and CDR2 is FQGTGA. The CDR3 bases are TGTGCCAGCAGCCTGATAGCGGGGGACACAGATACGCAGTATTTT. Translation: CASSLIAGDTDTQYF.

The CDR3 loop is CASSLVAASGGAYEQYF. The CDR3 DNA reads TGTGCCAGCAGCTTAGTGGCGGCCAGCGGGGGGGCCTACGAGCAGTACTTC. The chain employs TRBV7-2 and TRBJ2-7, with 10 bases fitting TRBD2. The CDR3 length is 17 residues. CDR1 and CDR2 from the germline V gene are SGHTA and FQGNSA. After removal of 1 base from V and 2 bases from J, the junction contained 8 bases not matched to a gene.

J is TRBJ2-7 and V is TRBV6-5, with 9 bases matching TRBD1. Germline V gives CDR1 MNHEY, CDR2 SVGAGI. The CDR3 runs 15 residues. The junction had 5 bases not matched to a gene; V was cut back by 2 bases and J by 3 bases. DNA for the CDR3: TGTGCCAGCAGTTACGGGACAGGGAAAGTCTACGAGCAGTACTTC. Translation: CASSYGTGKVYEQYF.

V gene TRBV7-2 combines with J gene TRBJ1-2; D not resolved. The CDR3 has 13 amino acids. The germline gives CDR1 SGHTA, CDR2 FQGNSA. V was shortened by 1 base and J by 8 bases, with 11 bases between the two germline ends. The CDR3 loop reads CASSLDRQAGYTF. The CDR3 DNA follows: TGTGCCAGCAGCTTAGATCGGCAGGCCGGCTACACCTTC.

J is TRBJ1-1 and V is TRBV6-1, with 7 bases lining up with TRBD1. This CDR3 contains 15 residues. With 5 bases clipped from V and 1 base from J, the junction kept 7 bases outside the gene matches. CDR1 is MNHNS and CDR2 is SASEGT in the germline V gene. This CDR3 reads CASSQPGQTNTEAFF. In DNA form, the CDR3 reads TGTGCCAGCAGTCAACCGGGACAGACGAACACTGAAGCTTTCTTT.

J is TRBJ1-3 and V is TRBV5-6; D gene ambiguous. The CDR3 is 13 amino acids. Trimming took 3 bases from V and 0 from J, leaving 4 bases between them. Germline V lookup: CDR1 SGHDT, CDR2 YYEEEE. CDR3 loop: CASSSGSGNTIYF. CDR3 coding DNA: TGTGCCAGCAGCTCGGGCTCTGGAAACACCATATATTTT.